These 9 T cell receptor beta chains originate from one sample sequenced in a study of regulatory T cells in long-lasting Graves disease. Sequencing libraries for TCR beta were prepared with iRepertoire HTBI primers and Arm-PCR of CDR3 regions. One entry per CDR3 protein results from TCRdb running MiXCR on the multiplex PCR reads. The table lists about 430,000 distinct CDR3 sequences, about 15% of them singletons. Time point given: newly diagnosed GD, antithyroid drugs for less than 3 months. PBMC-extracted RNA yielded the TCR library. These data are also associated with another study on T cells in Graves' hyperthyroidism and ophthalmopathy.

Sequencing was performed on peripheral blood mononuclear cells (PBMCs), taken at new diagnosis, from a patient treated with antithyroid drugs. The receptors were gathered from a woman aged 40 to 55 with Graves disease.

This clonotype has just a few counts. The rearrangement joins TRBV2 to TRBJ2-5, with a tentative D call TRBD2 (6 bases). The CDR3 contains 16 residues. V was pared by 7 bases and J by 1 base, with 19 bases between. CDR1 is SNHLY and CDR2 is FYNNEI in the germline V gene. The CDR3 region has the DNA TGTGCCAGCAACCCCACGGACGGGACTCCCCAAGAGACCCAGTACTTC. Translating gives CASNPTDGTPQETQYF.

The CDR3 is CASSYGDRPGRYF. The CDR3 nucleotides read TGTGCCAGCAGTTACGGGGACAGGCCGGGGCGGTACTTC. The chain is built from TRBV6-5 and TRBJ2-7, with TRBD1 identical over 8 bases. CDR3 size: 13 residues. Germline trimming cut 2 bases from V and 12 bases from J; bases unmatched to any gene: 9. In germline, CDR1 is MNHEY, CDR2 SVGAGI.

V usage is TRBV19 and J usage is TRBJ1-5, with TRBD1 as a possible D gene (5 bases). Germline V gene lookup returns CDR1 LNHDA and CDR2 SQIVND (reference sequence). The CDR3 is 15 residues long. V gave up 3 bases and J gave up 3 bases, with 12 bases separating them. Here the CDR3 DNA reads TGTGCCAGTAGTATGGTAGGGGTTGCCAATCAGCCCCAGCATTTT. It encodes CASSMVGVANQPQHF.

Ten or more counts support this clonotype. V usage is TRBV7-2 and J usage is TRBJ2-5; 10 bases match TRBD2. The length of the CDR3 is 16 residues. Per germline, CDR1 SGHTA and CDR2 FQGNSA. The V and J ends lost 2 bases and 5 bases, in that order; junction bases with no gene match: 8. The CDR3 DNA follows: TGTGCCAGCAGCTTAACAGCGGGAGGGTTCGGGGAGACCCAGTACTTC. It encodes CASSLTAGGFGETQYF.

In this sample, this clonotype turned up many times. The V call is TRBV27, the J call TRBJ1-6; D remains ambiguous. Deletions cut 4 bases from V and 7 bases from J, with 8 bases between. Germline CDR1 and CDR2: MNHEY and SMNVEV (reference sequence). This CDR3 has 13 residues. CDR3 residues: CASSSGLNSPLHF. CDR3 nucleotides: TGTGCCAGCAGTTCCGGGCTAAATTCACCCCTCCACTTT.

This clonotype was observed many times. The chain recombines TRBV12-3 or TRBV12-4 with TRBJ2-6, with D tentatively TRBD1 (7 bases). The CDR3 is 19 residues long. V was pared by 0 bases and J by 0 bases, with 15 bases between. CDR3 nucleotide sequence: TGTGCCAGCAGTTTAGCGATGGCAGGGGGGCCCTCTGGGGCCAACGTCCTGACTTTC. It specifies CASSLAMAGGPSGANVLTF.

This clonotype was observed a few times. The chain is built from TRBV7-6 and TRBJ2-7; 8 bases align to TRBD1. Germline CDR1 SGHVS, CDR2 FNYEAQ. The V segment lost 5 bases and the J segment 6 bases; nucleotides outside the gene matches: 9. The CDR3 sequence is 14 residues long. The CDR3 reads CASSARDRLSEQYF. The CDR3 bases are TGTGCCAGCAGCGCCCGGGACAGGCTCTCCGAGCAGTACTTC.

V and J are TRBV6-1 and TRBJ2-7; no reliable D call. This CDR3 is built from 14 residues. V gave up 6 bases and J gave up 7 bases, with 19 bases separating them. Germline V gives CDR1 MNHNS, CDR2 SASEGT. The CDR3 spells CASSLPGTIREQYF. CDR3 nucleotides: TGTGCCAGCAGCCTACCCGGTACAATTCGAGAGCAGTACTTC.

The chain employs TRBV28 and TRBJ2-7, with 8 bases aligning to TRBD1. This CDR3 is 15 amino acids long. CDR1 is MDHEN and CDR2 is SYDVKM in the germline V gene. After removal of 6 bases from V and 3 bases from J, the junction contained 10 bases not matched to a gene. This chain's CDR3 is CASSRRTGFYYEQYF. The CDR3 DNA reads as TGTGCCAGCAGCAGGCGGACAGGGTTTTACTACGAGCAGTACTTC. Using reference TRBV28 and TRBJ2-7 for the parts outside the CDR3, the full variable domain is DVKVTQSSRYLVKRTGEKVFLECVQDMDHENMFWYRQDPGLGLRLIYFSYDVKMKEKGDIPEGYSVSREKKERFSLILESASTNQTSMYLCASSRRTGFYYEQYFGPGTRLTVT.